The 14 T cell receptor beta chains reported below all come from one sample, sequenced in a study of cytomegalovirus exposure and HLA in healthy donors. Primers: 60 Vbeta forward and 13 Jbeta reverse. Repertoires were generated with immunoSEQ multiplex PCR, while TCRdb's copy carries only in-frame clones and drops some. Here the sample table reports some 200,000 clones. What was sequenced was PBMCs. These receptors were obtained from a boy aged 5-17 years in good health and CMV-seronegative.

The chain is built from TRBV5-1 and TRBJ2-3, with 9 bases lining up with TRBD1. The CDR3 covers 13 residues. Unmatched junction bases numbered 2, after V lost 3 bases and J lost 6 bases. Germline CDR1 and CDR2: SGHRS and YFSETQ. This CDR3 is CASSSGTGDTQYF. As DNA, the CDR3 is TGCGCCAGCAGCTCCGGGACAGGGGATACGCAGTATTTT. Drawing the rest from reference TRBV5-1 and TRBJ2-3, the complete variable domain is KAGVTQTPRYLIKTRGQQVTLSCSPISGHRSVSWYQQTPGQGLQFLFEYFSETQRNKGNFPGRFSGRQFSNSRSEMNVSTLELGDSALYLCASSSGTGDTQYFGPGTRLTVL.

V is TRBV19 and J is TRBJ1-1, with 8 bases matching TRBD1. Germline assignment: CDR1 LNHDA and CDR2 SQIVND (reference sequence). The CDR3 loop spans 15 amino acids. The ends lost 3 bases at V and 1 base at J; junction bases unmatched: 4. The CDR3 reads CASSMDRARNTEAFF. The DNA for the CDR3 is TGTGCCAGTAGTATGGACAGGGCGAGGAACACTGAAGCTTTCTTT.

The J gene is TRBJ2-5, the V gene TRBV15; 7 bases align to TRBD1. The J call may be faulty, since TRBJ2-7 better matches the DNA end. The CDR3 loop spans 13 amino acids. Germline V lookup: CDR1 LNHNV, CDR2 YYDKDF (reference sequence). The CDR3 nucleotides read TGTGCCACCAGCAGAGACCCAGGGGGCGAGCAGTACTTC. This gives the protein CATSRDPGGEQYF.

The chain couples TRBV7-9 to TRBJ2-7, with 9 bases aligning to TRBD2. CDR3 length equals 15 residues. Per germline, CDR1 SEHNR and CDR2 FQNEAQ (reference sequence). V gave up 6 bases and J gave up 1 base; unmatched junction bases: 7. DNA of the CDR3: TGTGCCAGCAGTCCCATAGCGGGGGAATCCTACGAGCAGTACTTC. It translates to CASSPIAGESYEQYF.

CDR3 bases: TGTGCCAGTAGTATAAGTCCCTGGGACAGCCGGGCAGATACGCAGTATTTT. As protein: CASSISPWDSRADTQYF. The V and J genes are TRBV19 and TRBJ2-3, with TRBD1 identical over 7 bases. This CDR3 region has 17 residues. Germline loops: CDR1 LNHDA, CDR2 SQIVND (reference sequence). V trimming: 2 bases; J trimming: 4 bases; junction bases outside the gene matches: 12.

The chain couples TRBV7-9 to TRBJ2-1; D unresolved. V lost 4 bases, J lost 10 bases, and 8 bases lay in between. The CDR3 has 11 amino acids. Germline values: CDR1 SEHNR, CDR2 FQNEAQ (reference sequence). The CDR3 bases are TGTGCCAGCAGCTCAGCTCTCGAGCAGTTCTTC. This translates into CASSSALEQFF. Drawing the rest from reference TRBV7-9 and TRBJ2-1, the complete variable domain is DTGVSQNPRHKITKRGQNVTFRCDPISEHNRLYWYRQTLGQGPEFLTYFQNEAQLEKSRLLSDRFSAERPKGSFSTLEIQRTEQGDSAMYLCASSSALEQFFGPGTRLTVL.

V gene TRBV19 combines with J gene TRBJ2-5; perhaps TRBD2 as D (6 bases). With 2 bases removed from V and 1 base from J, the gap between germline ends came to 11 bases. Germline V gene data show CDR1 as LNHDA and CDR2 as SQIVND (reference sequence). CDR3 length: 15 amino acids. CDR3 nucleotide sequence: TGTGCCAGTAGTATACGGGAGCGGTCCCAAGAGACCCAGTACTTC. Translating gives CASSIRERSQETQYF.

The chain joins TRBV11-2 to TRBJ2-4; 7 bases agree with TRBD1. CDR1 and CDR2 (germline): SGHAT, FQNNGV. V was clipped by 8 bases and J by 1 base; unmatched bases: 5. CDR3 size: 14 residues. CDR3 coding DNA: TGTGCCAGCGGGACAGCGGTGGCCAAAAACATTCAGTACTTC. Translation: CASGTAVAKNIQYF.

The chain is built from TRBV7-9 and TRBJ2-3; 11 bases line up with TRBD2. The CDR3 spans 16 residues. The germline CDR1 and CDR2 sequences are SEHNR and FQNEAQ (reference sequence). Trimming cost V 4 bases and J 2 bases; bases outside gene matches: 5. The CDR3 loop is CASSSGTSGPTDTQYF. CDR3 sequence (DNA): TGTGCCAGCAGCTCGGGGACTAGCGGACCCACAGATACGCAGTATTTT.

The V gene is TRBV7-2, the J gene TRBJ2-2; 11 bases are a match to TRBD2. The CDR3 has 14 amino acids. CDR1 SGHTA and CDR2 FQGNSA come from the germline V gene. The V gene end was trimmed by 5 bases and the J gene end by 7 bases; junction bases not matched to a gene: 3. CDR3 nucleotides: TGTGCCAGCAGCACGGGACTAGCGGTCGGGGAGCTGTTTTTT. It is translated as CASSTGLAVGELFF.

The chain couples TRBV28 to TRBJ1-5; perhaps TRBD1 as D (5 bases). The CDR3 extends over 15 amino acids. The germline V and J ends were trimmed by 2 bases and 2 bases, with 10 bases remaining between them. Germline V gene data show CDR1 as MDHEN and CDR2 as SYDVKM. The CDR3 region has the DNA TGTGCCAGCAGTTTAGAAGGGGCAGGCAATCAGCCCCAGCATTTT. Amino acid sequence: CASSLEGAGNQPQHF. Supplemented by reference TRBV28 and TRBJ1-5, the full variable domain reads DVKVTQSSRYLVKRTGEKVFLECVQDMDHENMFWYRQDPGLGLRLIYFSYDVKMKEKGDIPEGYSVSREKKERFSLILESASTNQTSMYLCASSLEGAGNQPQHFGDGTRLSIL.

The CDR3 spells CASSSAANEQFF. For the CDR3, the DNA is TGTGCCAGCAGCTCAGCGGCCAATGAGCAGTTCTTC. V and J are TRBV7-9 and TRBJ2-1, with D maybe TRBD2 (5 bases). Per the germline V gene, CDR1 is SEHNR and CDR2 is FQNEAQ (reference sequence). V was trimmed by 4 bases and J by 6 bases, leaving 7 bases between them. The length of the CDR3 is 12 residues.

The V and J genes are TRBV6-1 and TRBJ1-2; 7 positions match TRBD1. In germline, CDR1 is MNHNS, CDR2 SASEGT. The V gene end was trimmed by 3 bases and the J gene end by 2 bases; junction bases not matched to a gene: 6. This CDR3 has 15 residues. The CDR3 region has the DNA TGTGCCAGCAGTGACCGGACAGGATTAAACTATGGCTACACCTTC. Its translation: CASSDRTGLNYGYTF.

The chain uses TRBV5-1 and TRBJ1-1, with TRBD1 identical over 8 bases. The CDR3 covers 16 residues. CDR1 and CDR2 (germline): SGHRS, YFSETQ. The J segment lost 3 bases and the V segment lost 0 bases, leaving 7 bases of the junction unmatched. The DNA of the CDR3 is TGCGCCAGCAGCTTGGCCCTCGGACAGGGACACACTGAAGCTTTCTTT. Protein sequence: CASSLALGQGHTEAFF.